Each of the 21 T cell receptor beta chains below was sequenced from the same sample in a study of cytomegalovirus exposure and HLA in healthy donors. 60 Vbeta and 13 Jbeta primers were used in PCR. Assay: immunoSEQ multiplex PCR; the TCRdb copy retains only in-frame clones and omits some. The repertoire holds about 190,000 clones, with roughly 80% as singletons. The specimen was PBMCs. Receptor source: a male donor in good health and CMV-seronegative.

V and J are TRBV6-5 and TRBJ2-5; possibly TRBD1 for D (6 bases). This CDR3 comprises 14 residues. Germline CDR1 and CDR2: MNHEY and SVGAGI. Trimming shortened V by 0 bases and J by 5 bases, and 10 bases separated the two germline ends. DNA for the CDR3: TGTGCCAGCAGTTACTCGCCAGGGGAGGAGACCCAGTACTTC. Its translation is CASSYSPGEETQYF.

V and J are TRBV28 and TRBJ2-3; 9 bases match TRBD1. The CDR3 sequence is 15 residues long. Trimming at V came to 8 bases and at J to 3 bases, leaving 9 bases not matched to a gene. Germline V lookup: CDR1 MDHEN, CDR2 SYDVKM. In nucleotides, the CDR3 is TGTGCCAGCGGCACATCGGGACAGGGAACAGATACGCAGTATTTT. Its protein is CASGTSGQGTDTQYF. The full variable domain, with the rest looked up from reference TRBV28 and TRBJ2-3, is DVKVTQSSRYLVKRTGEKVFLECVQDMDHENMFWYRQDPGLGLRLIYFSYDVKMKEKGDIPEGYSVSREKKERFSLILESASTNQTSMYLCASGTSGQGTDTQYFGPGTRLTVL.

V gene TRBV10-2 combines with J gene TRBJ2-3; no firm D call. Trimming left V 3 bases short and J 5 bases short, with 9 bases between. The CDR3 spans 13 residues. Germline CDR1 WSHSY, CDR2 SAAADI. The CDR3 protein is CASSDRIGDTQYF. In DNA form, the CDR3 reads TGCGCCAGCAGTGACAGAATTGGAGATACGCAGTATTTT.

The chain carries TRBV4-1 and TRBJ1-6; 8 nucleotides agree with TRBD1. CDR3 length: 16 residues. V was pared by 2 bases and J by 7 bases, with 7 bases of the junction left unmatched. Looked up from germline, CDR1 is MGHRA and CDR2 is YSYEKL. CDR3: CASSQPRTGKNSPLHF. CDR3 DNA: TGCGCCAGCAGCCAACCCCGGACAGGGAAAAATTCACCCCTCCACTTT.

This clone was recorded a few times. This sequence joins TRBV7-9 and TRBJ1-2, with 7 bases aligning to TRBD1. CDR3 length: 13 residues. After removal of 5 bases from V and 8 bases from J, the junction contained 8 bases not matched to a gene. The germline V gene encodes CDR1 SEHNR and CDR2 FQNEAQ (reference sequence). The CDR3 protein is CASSPQGVGGYTF. The CDR3 DNA reads as TGTGCCAGCAGCCCTCAGGGGGTTGGGGGCTACACCTTC.

The V and J genes are TRBV2 and TRBJ2-7; D call uncertain. CDR1 SNHLY and CDR2 FYNNEI come from the germline V gene. Trimming pared 4 bases from V and 7 bases from J, leaving 14 bases between. The CDR3 covers 13 residues. The DNA for the CDR3 is TGTGCCAGCAGTGCCTTGGCGGCCGGGGAGCAGTACTTC. It yields the protein CASSALAAGEQYF. Based on the CDR3 plus reference TRBV2 and TRBJ2-7, the full variable domain is EPEVTQTPSHQVTQMGQEVILRCVPISNHLYFYWYRQILGQKVEFLVSFYNNEISEKSEIFDDQFSVERPDGSNFTLKIRSTKLEDSAMYFCASSALAAGEQYFGPGTRLTVT.

This clone was observed once. The chain couples TRBV6-5 to TRBJ1-2; 7 bases match TRBD1. CDR1 is MNHEY and CDR2 is SVGAGI in the germline V gene. V lost 5 bases and J lost 6; bases outside the gene matches: 6. The CDR3 is 13 residues long. For the CDR3, the DNA is TGTGCCAGCAGTCCCGGGACAGCTAATGGCTACACCTTC. Its translation: CASSPGTANGYTF.

The sample holds a few counts of this clone. The chain couples TRBV11-2 to TRBJ1-6; tentatively, D is TRBD1 (5 bases). Germline CDR1 and CDR2: SGHAT and FQNNGV. This CDR3 is 17 amino acids long. V gave up 5 bases and J gave up 8 bases, with 22 bases separating them. As DNA, the CDR3 is TGTGCCAGCAGCCGAGATCAGGGAGGTGGGTCGGATTCACCCCTCCACTTT. Protein sequence: CASSRDQGGGSDSPLHF.

On this clone itself: This sample also contains other DNA sequences that code for the same CDR3. The V and J genes are TRBV7-3 and TRBJ2-7; TRBD2 agrees at 11 bases. V lost 1 base, J lost 2 bases, and 1 base stayed unmatched. CDR3 length: 15 residues. Germline values: CDR1 SGHTA, CDR2 FQGTGA. The CDR3 loop reads CASSLRLAGPYEQYF. For the CDR3, the DNA is TGTGCCAGCAGCTTAAGACTAGCGGGGCCCTACGAGCAGTACTTC.

The chain links TRBV5-1 to TRBJ2-7; 8 bases line up with TRBD1. This CDR3 is 13 amino acids long. V trimming: 5 bases; J trimming: 6 bases; junction bases outside the gene matches: 7. From germline, CDR1 is SGHRS and CDR2 YFSETQ. Here the CDR3 reads CASSSQGASEQYF. The CDR3 nucleotides read TGCGCCAGCAGTTCTCAGGGGGCAAGCGAGCAGTACTTC.

The J gene is TRBJ1-2, the V gene TRBV5-6; the match to TRBD1 covers 10 bases. The V and J ends lost 4 bases and 1 base, in that order; junction bases with no gene match: 4. The CDR3 has 15 amino acids. The germline V gene encodes CDR1 SGHDT and CDR2 YYEEEE. The CDR3 sequence is CASSIGQGGNYGYTF. The CDR3 DNA sequence: TGTGCCAGCAGCATCGGACAGGGGGGTAACTATGGCTACACCTTC.

The chain recombines TRBV7-2 with TRBJ2-7; 9 bases agree with TRBD2. Germline CDR1 SGHTA, CDR2 FQGNSA. V lost 3 bases to trimming and J lost 5 bases; unmatched junction nucleotides: 5. The CDR3 totals 14 residues. CDR3 sequence: CASSLETSGDEQYF. DNA of the CDR3: TGTGCCAGCAGCTTGGAGACTAGCGGTGACGAGCAGTACTTC.

The chain employs TRBV19 and TRBJ1-4; 8 nucleotides align to TRBD1. The CDR3 length is 18 residues. Germline V gene sequence: CDR1 LNHDA, CDR2 SQIVND (reference sequence). Trimming at V came to 3 bases and at J to 3 bases, leaving 12 bases not matched to a gene. The CDR3 here is CASSIIGQGPSSNEKLFF. CDR3 DNA: TGTGCCAGTAGTATCATTGGACAGGGCCCTTCGTCTAATGAAAAACTGTTTTTT.

This rearrangement joins TRBV28 to TRBJ2-5; 11 bases line up with TRBD2. This CDR3 is 15 amino acids long. The junction had 3 bases not matched to a gene; V was cut back by 5 bases and J by 1 base. Germline V gene sequence: CDR1 MDHEN, CDR2 SYDVKM. The chain's CDR3 is CASSILAGGQETQYF. The CDR3 nucleotides read TGTGCCAGCAGTATCCTAGCGGGAGGCCAAGAGACCCAGTACTTC.

This chain uses TRBV27 with TRBJ1-6, with D uncertain. Germline V gene data show CDR1 as MNHEY and CDR2 as SMNVEV (reference sequence). The ends were cut back, 5 bases at V and 0 bases at J, with 11 bases in the middle. The CDR3 runs to 16 residues. Here the CDR3 reads CASSLAPSSYNSPLHF. CDR3 nucleotide sequence: TGTGCCAGCAGTCTCGCACCGAGCTCCTATAATTCACCCCTCCACTTT.

This clone was counted only a few times. V gene TRBV4-3 combines with J gene TRBJ2-1; D uncertain. Germline-derived CDR1 and CDR2 are LGHNA and YSLEER. Trimming pared 0 bases from V and 4 bases from J, leaving 7 bases between. The CDR3 consists of 14 residues. As DNA, the CDR3 is TGCGCCAGCAGCCAAGAACTCTCTTACAATGAGCAGTTCTTC. Translating it yields CASSQELSYNEQFF.

This clone has just a few counts. The CDR3 loop reads CASSQNLAPNEKLFF. CDR3 nucleotide sequence: TGTGCCAGCAGCCAGAACCTGGCACCGAATGAAAAACTGTTTTTT. J is TRBJ1-4 and V is TRBV4-2; no firm D call. CDR3 length: 15 residues. CDR1 and CDR2 from the germline V gene are LGHNA and YNFKEQ. V was cut by 3 bases and J by 5 bases, with 13 bases left in between.

Worth noting for this clone: The junction departs from the called germline gene at one end, perhaps through a read error. The chain joins TRBV18 to TRBJ2-3; 15 bases line up with TRBD2. The CDR3 length is 16 residues. CDR1 is KGHSH and CDR2 is LQKENI in the germline V gene. The CDR3 bases are TGTGCCAGCTCACCCGGGACTAGCGGGGGGACAGTTACGCAGTATTTT. Translating it yields CASSPGTSGGTVTQYF.

This chain joins TRBV9 and TRBJ1-3; 8 bases match TRBD1. CDR1 SGDLS and CDR2 YYNGEE come from the germline V gene. The CDR3 totals 14 residues. J was trimmed by 0 bases and V by 4 bases; bases with no gene match: 0. The CDR3 bases are TGTGCCAGCAGCACAGGGGGCTCTGGAAACACCATATATTTT. Residues: CASSTGGSGNTIYF.

Notes on this clone: One end of the junction is discordant with germline, which a read error may explain. V and J are TRBV2 and TRBJ1-2, with D uncertain. Germline CDR1 SNHLY, CDR2 FYNNEI. The CDR3 is made up of 12 amino acids. Here the CDR3 DNA reads TGTGCCAGCAGTGGACGGAACTATGGCTACCCCTTC. This sequence encodes CASSGRNYGYPF.

This clone was recorded once. V is TRBV7-8 and J is TRBJ1-4; D uncertain. There are 13 residues in the CDR3. CDR1 is SGHVS and CDR2 is FQNEAQ in the germline V gene. The germline V and J ends were trimmed by 2 bases and 10 bases, with 11 bases remaining between them. Here the CDR3 reads CASSLSGRGKLFF. The DNA of the CDR3 is TGTGCCAGCAGCTTATCAGGACGGGGAAAACTGTTTTTT.